This entry lists 11 T cell receptor beta chains sequenced from one sample in a study of CD8 T cells in ankylosing spondylitis. These receptors lack a known antigen. TCRdb re-called the 5' RACE reads with MiXCR, one entry per CDR3 protein. The data show fewer than 400,000 distinct CDR3 sequences, more than 20% seen once. Study-level results: In ankylosing spondylitis blood, a motif of seven to nine highly homologous TCR beta variants appeared characteristic.

Material: blood, either unsorted or a sorted T cell fraction (not recorded which). These receptor sequences come from a male donor with ankylosing spondylitis.

This chain links TRBV27 with TRBJ2-1; no clear D gene. The length of the CDR3 is 16 residues. Germline V CDR1 and CDR2: MNHEY, SMNVEV (reference sequence). The germline V and J ends were trimmed by 10 bases and 0 bases, with 19 bases remaining between them. The CDR3, as DNA: TGTGCCACCTGGTTCAGATCGGACGCCTCCTACAATGAGCAGTTCTTC. This translates into CATWFRSDASYNEQFF.

This clonotype came up a few times. Mismatch with germline at one junction end may stem from a read error. The DNA for the CDR3 is TGCGCCAGCAGCACTGGGACTAGCGGGACGTGGGAGTGCTTC. This encodes CASSTGTSGTWECF. This chain connects TRBV5-1 to TRBJ2-7, with 13 bases identical to TRBD2. In germline, CDR1 is SGHRS, CDR2 YFSETQ. CDR3 length: 14 amino acids.

The chain recombines TRBV4-3 with TRBJ2-7; no definite D call. V lost 1 base and J 5 bases, leaving 9 bases between the germline ends. The CDR3 consists of 13 residues. From germline, CDR1 is LGHNA and CDR2 YSLEER. CDR3 in amino acids: CASSQVLMNEQYF. CDR3 DNA: TGCGCCAGCAGCCAAGTATTGATGAACGAGCAGTACTTC.

This clonotype has just a few counts. V usage is TRBV9 and J usage is TRBJ1-4; D gene uncertain. The germline V gene has CDR1 SGDLS and CDR2 YYNGEE. CDR3 length: 15 amino acids. Deletions cut 3 bases from V and 3 bases from J, with 12 bases between. CDR3 coding DNA: TGTGCCAGCAGCGCCGATATCACGGCTAATGAAAAACTGTTTTTT. As protein: CASSADITANEKLFF.

This clonotype appeared a few times. The J gene is TRBJ1-3, the V gene TRBV20-1, with D possibly being TRBD1 (5 bases). Germline CDR1 reads DFQATT; CDR2 reads SNEGSKA (reference sequence). The CDR3 is made up of 14 amino acids. Between the trimmed V and J ends, which lost 4 bases and 0 bases, there was a span of 10 bases. CDR3 residues: CSAKRTSSGNTIYF. The CDR3 nucleotides are TGCAGTGCTAAAAGGACAAGCTCTGGAAACACCATATATTTT.

This clonotype has only a few counts. The chain uses TRBV10-3 and TRBJ2-1; 10 bases align to TRBD2. Germline-derived CDR1 and CDR2 are ENHRY and SYGVKD. V dropped 0 bases and J dropped 5; count of bases not matched to a gene: 7. The length of the CDR3 is 17 residues. This CDR3 reads CAISESSGSGRNNEQFF. The CDR3 region has the DNA TGTGCCATCAGTGAGTCGAGCGGTAGCGGGAGGAACAATGAGCAGTTCTTC.

By its share, this clonotype is medium-sized. This chain uses TRBV29-1 with TRBJ2-1; D is perhaps TRBD1 or TRBD2 (6 bases each). Trimming removed 7 bases from V and 5 bases from J, with 9 bases in between. CDR3 size: 11 residues. Germline V gene lookup returns CDR1 SQVTM and CDR2 ANQGSEA. CDR3 coding DNA: TGCAGCGGGGGGGCAGACAATGAGCAGTTCTTC. It codes for CSGGADNEQFF.

The V and J genes are TRBV29-1 and TRBJ2-7; TRBD2 might be the D (6 bases). The CDR3 sequence is 16 residues long. Trimming left V 4 bases short and J 0 bases short, with 19 bases between. Germline lookup yields CDR1 SQVTM and CDR2 ANQGSEA. CDR3 DNA: TGCAGCGTTGTCAGAGAAAGGACTAACGGCTCCTACGAGCAGTACTTC. Translation gives CSVVRERTNGSYEQYF.

V gene TRBV20-1 combines with J gene TRBJ2-7; D is ambiguous. This CDR3 is built from 12 residues. Looked up from germline, CDR1 is DFQATT and CDR2 is SNEGSKA (reference sequence). With 3 bases removed from V and 9 bases from J, the gap between germline ends came to 15 bases. The CDR3 here is CSASVGLHGQYF. CDR3 sequence (DNA): TGCAGTGCTAGTGTAGGCCTGCATGGGCAGTACTTC.

The rearrangement joins TRBV19 to TRBJ2-3, with TRBD2 as a possible D gene (6 bases). The germline V gene encodes CDR1 LNHDA and CDR2 SQIVND (reference sequence). The V end lost 3 bases, the J end lost 1 base, and 8 bases lay between the germline ends. The CDR3 contains 14 residues. CDR3: CASSMASGTDTQYF. The DNA for the CDR3 is TGTGCCAGTAGTATGGCTAGCGGCACAGATACGCAGTATTTT.

The rearrangement joins TRBV2 to TRBJ1-2; D ambiguous. The CDR3 spans 12 residues. The germline V gene encodes CDR1 SNHLY and CDR2 FYNNEI. Trimming cost V 2 bases and J 7 bases, with 8 bases left between them. The CDR3 DNA reads TGTGCCAGCAGTGAAACTTGGGGTGGCTACACCTTC. Protein sequence: CASSETWGGYTF.